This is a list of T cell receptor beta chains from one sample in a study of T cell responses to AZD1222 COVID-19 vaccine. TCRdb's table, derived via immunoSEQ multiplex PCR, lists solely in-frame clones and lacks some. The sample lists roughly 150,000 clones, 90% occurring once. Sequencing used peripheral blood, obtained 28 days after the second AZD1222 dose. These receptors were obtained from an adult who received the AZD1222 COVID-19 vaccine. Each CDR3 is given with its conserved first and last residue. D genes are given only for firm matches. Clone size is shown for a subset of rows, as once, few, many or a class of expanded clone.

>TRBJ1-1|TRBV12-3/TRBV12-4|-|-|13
TGTGCCAGCAGGAAGGCACCCGGAGAGGAAGCTTTCTTT
CASRKAPGEEAFF
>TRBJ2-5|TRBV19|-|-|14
TGTGCCAGTAGTATGGGCAGGCGCGGGGAGACCCAGTACTTC
CASSMGRRGETQYF
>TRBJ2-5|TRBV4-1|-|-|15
TGCGCCAGCAGCCAAGAACCCGGGCGCCCAGAGACCCAGTACTTC
CASSQEPGRPETQYF
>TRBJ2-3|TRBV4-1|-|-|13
TGCGCCAGCAGCCCCCGGGCGGGGGATACGCAGTATTTT
CASSPRAGDTQYF
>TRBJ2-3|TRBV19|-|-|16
TGTGCCAGTAGTATAGGGACTGGGACTAGCACAGATACGCAGTATTTT
CASSIGTGTSTDTQYF
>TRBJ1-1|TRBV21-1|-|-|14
TGTGCCAGCAGCAATCTGATAGGTTCTGTGGTAGCTTTCTTT
CASSNLIGSVVAFF
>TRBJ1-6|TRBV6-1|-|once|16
TGTGCCAGCAGTGCCCCGCCCCGCGGGAATAATTCACCCCTCCACTTT
CASSAPPRGNNSPLHF
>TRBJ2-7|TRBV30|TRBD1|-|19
TGTGCGGGGGGACAGGGGGCTCTAGTGGGACCCTCCCCCATTTACGAGCAGTACTTC
CAGGQGALVGPSPIYEQYF
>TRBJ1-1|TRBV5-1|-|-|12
TGCGCCAGCAGCGAGGGGAGCACTGAAGCTTTCTTT
CASSEGSTEAFF
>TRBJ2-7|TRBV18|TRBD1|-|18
TGTGCCAGCTCGTTCATCACGGCGGGTGAAGGGGGCTTATACGAGCAGTACTTC
CASSFITAGEGGLYEQYF
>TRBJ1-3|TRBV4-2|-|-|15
TGTGCCAGCAGCGCGGACAGCACCTCTGGAAACACCATATATTTT
CASSADSTSGNTIYF
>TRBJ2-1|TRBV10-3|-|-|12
TGTGCCATCAGCCCTCAAGGAGGTGAGCAGTTCTTC
CAISPQGGEQFF
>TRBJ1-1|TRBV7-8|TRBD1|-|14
TGTGCCAGCAGCCTACAACAGGGGGCTTTCGAAGCTTTCTTT
CASSLQQGAFEAFF
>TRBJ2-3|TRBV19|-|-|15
TGTGCCAGTAGTACCGACCTCCTCCCCACAGATACGCAGTATTTT
CASSTDLLPTDTQYF
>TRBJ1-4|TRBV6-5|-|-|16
TGTGCCAGCAGTTACTCGAATGGGGCAACTAATGAAAAACTGTTTTTT
CASSYSNGATNEKLFF
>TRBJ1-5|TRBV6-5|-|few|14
TGTGCCAGCAGTTCTCTCGGGGGCAATCAGCCCCAGCATTTT
CASSSLGGNQPQHF
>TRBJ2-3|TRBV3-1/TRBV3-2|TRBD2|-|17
TGTGCCAGCAGCCAAGTGGGGGGGACTAGCGGGACCGATACGCAGTATTTT
CASSQVGGTSGTDTQYF
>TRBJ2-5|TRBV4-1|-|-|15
TGCGCCAGCAGCCAAGGGTCCAGCCCATGGGAGACCCAGTACTTC
CASSQGSSPWETQYF
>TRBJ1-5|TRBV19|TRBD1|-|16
TGTGCCACTAGTTTTAACAGGGGAACTAGCAATCAGCCCCAGCATTTT
CATSFNRGTSNQPQHF
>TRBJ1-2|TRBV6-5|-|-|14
TGTGCCAGCAAACGTTCCTTCCAGGACTATGGCTACACCTTC
CASKRSFQDYGYTF
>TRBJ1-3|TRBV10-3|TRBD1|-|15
TGTGCCACCCGACAGGGTATCGAAGCTGGAAACACCATATATTTT
CATRQGIEAGNTIYF
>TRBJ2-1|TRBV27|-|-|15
TGTGCCAGCAGCCCTCGGGCGGGGGCTTGGAATGAGCAGTTCTTC
CASSPRAGAWNEQFF
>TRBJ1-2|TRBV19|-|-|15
TGTGCCAGTAGTATGACAACCACTCTGAACTATGGCTACACCTTC
CASSMTTTLNYGYTF
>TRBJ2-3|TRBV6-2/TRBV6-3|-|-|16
TGTGCCAGCAGTCCGTACAGGCCCCTCAGCCTTTATACGCAGTATTTT
CASSPYRPLSLYTQYF
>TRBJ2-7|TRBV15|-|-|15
TGTGCCACCAGCAGAGGTGGTAGCCAGGGTGACGAGCAGTACTTC
CATSRGGSQGDEQYF
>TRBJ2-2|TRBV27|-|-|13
TGTGCCAGCAGCCTCTTGTGGACCGGGGAGCTGTTTTTT
CASSLLWTGELFF
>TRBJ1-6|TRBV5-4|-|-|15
TGTGCCAGCAGCTTGAAGGGGTGGAATAATTCACCCCTCCACTTT
CASSLKGWNNSPLHF
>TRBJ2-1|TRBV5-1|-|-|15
TGCGCCAGCAGTTCGAGCGGAGATGCCTACAATGAGCAGTTCTTC
CASSSSGDAYNEQFF
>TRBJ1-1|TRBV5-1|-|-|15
TGCGCCAGCAGCTTGGGGATGGGGGCTTACACTGAAGCTTTCTTT
CASSLGMGAYTEAFF
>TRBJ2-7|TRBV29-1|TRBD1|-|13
TGCAGCGTTGGGCCAGGGGGTAGGTACGAGCAGTACTTC
CSVGPGGRYEQYF
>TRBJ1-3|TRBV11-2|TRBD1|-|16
TGTGCCAGCAGCAAAAACACAGGGGGCGCGGGAAACACCATATATTTT
CASSKNTGGAGNTIYF
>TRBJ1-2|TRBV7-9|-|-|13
TGTGCCAGCAGGCCTGGCGGTATCTATGGCTACACCTTC
CASRPGGIYGYTF
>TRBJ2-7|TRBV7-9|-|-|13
TGTGCCAGCAGCTTTGGGAGCTCCTACGAGCAGTACTTC
CASSFGSSYEQYF
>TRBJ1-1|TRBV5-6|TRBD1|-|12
TGTGCCAGCAGCGACGGACAGGTTGAAGCTTTCTTT
CASSDGQVEAFF
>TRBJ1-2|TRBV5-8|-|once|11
TGTGCCAGCAGCCCAATAGGGGGCTACACCTTC
CASSPIGGYTF
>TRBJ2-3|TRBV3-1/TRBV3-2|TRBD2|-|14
TGTGCCAGCAGCCGATCGGGAGGAACAGATACGCAGTATTTT
CASSRSGGTDTQYF
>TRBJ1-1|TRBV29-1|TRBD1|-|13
TGCAGCACGGACAGGGGAATGGGCACTGAAGCTTTCTTT
CSTDRGMGTEAFF
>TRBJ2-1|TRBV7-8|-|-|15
TGTGCCAGCAGCTTAGCGCGGTGGCCCAACAATGAGCAGTTCTTC
CASSLARWPNNEQFF
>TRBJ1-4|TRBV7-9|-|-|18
TGTGCCAGCAGCTTAGGAGGGCTTTGGGGATCCCGGGAGGAAAAACTGTTTTTT
CASSLGGLWGSREEKLFF
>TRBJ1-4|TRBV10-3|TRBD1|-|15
TGTGCCATCAGTGAGAGGACAGGAACTAATGAAAAACTGTTTTTT
CAISERTGTNEKLFF